Each of the 24 T cell receptor beta chains below was sequenced from the same sample in a study of CD8+ T cells in alopecia areata. The treatment: oral pan-JAK inhibitor, 5-10 mg twice daily. cDNA serving as the sequencing template came from extracted, reverse transcribed RNA. Generated by immunoSEQ multiplex PCR, the TCRdb table keeps only in-frame clones and is missing some. The table records about 180,000 clones, 51% of them present only once. Sequenced here: CD8+ T cells sorted from blood, sampled between weeks 51 and 52, from a patient treated with tofacitinib. These receptors were taken from a human donor with alopecia areata.

The chain uses TRBV5-1 and TRBJ1-2, with D possibly TRBD1 on 6 matching bases. V dropped 5 bases and J dropped 5 bases, with 19 bases sitting between them. CDR1 and CDR2 (germline): SGHRS, YFSETQ. The CDR3 consists of 15 residues. Written as DNA, the CDR3 is TGCGCCAGCAGTCCGGATGCGGGGGCAGGATATGGCTACACCTTC. Residues: CASSPDAGAGYGYTF. Full variable domain (outside the CDR3, taken from reference TRBV5-1 and TRBJ1-2): KAGVTQTPRYLIKTRGQQVTLSCSPISGHRSVSWYQQTPGQGLQFLFEYFSETQRNKGNFPGRFSGRQFSNSRSEMNVSTLELGDSALYLCASSPDAGAGYGYTFGSGTRLTVV.

The gene calls are TRBV12-5 and TRBJ1-1, with a weak D call TRBD1 (5 bases). From germline, CDR1 is LGHNT and CDR2 FRNRAP. Trimming pared 2 bases from V and 1 base from J, leaving 26 bases between. The CDR3 spans 20 residues. In DNA form, the CDR3 reads TGTGCTAGTGGTTTGCCTCCAAGGGGCCACCGTCCCCCACGGAACACTGAAGCTTTCTTT. Translating it yields CASGLPPRGHRPPRNTEAFF. The complete variable domain, with remaining parts taken from reference TRBV12-5 and TRBJ1-1, reads DARVTQTPRHKVTEMGQEVTMRCQPILGHNTVFWYRQTMMQGLELLAYFRNRAPLDDSGMPKDRFSAEMPDATLATLKIQPSEPRDSAVYFCASGLPPRGHRPPRNTEAFFGQGTRLTVV.

This clone has only a few counts. The genes are TRBV6-5 and TRBJ2-7; perhaps TRBD2 as D (5 bases). V was trimmed by 4 bases and J by 7 bases, leaving 11 bases between them. The germline CDR1 and CDR2 sequences are MNHEY and SVGAGI. The CDR3 has 12 residues. The DNA for the CDR3 is TGTGCCAGCAGTTCCTGGGGAGATGAGCAGTACTTC. This gives the protein CASSSWGDEQYF.

This chain links TRBV5-1 with TRBJ1-6; D is perhaps TRBD1 (5 bases). The CDR3 totals 15 residues. V was trimmed by 5 bases and J by 10 bases, leaving 19 bases between them. Germline V gives CDR1 SGHRS, CDR2 YFSETQ. CDR3 sequence reads: CASSRSSGAGSPLHF. In DNA form, the CDR3 reads TGCGCCAGCAGTCGTAGTAGTGGGGCAGGCTCACCCCTCCACTTT.

The chain couples TRBV4-1 to TRBJ2-5; D not certain. The germline V gene encodes CDR1 MGHRA and CDR2 YSYEKL. The germline V and J ends were trimmed by 4 bases and 2 bases, with 11 bases remaining between them. The CDR3 is 14 amino acids. The CDR3 sequence is CASSPRVVQETQYF. CDR3 in DNA: TGCGCCAGCAGCCCCCGAGTAGTTCAAGAGACCCAGTACTTC.

J is TRBJ2-1 and V is TRBV30; D is unresolved. The CDR3 length is 12 residues. Trimming cost V 1 base and J 10 bases, with 11 bases left between them. CDR1 is GTSNPN and CDR2 is SVGIG in the germline V gene (reference sequence). CDR3 DNA sequence: TGTGCCTGGAGTGACCCGGGCCGCGAGCAGTTCTTC. Residues: CAWSDPGREQFF.

J is TRBJ2-5 and V is TRBV5-6; unclear D gene. The CDR3 contains 12 residues. CDR1 is SGHDT, CDR2 YYEEEE, per germline. Trimming left V 4 bases short and J 2 bases short, with 6 bases between. CDR3 coding DNA: TGTGCCAGCAGCCCCGCTCAAGAGACCCAGTACTTC. Translating gives CASSPAQETQYF.

V and J are TRBV7-9 and TRBJ2-7, with unresolved D. With 8 bases removed from V and 6 bases from J, the gap between germline ends came to 8 bases. The CDR3 sequence is 10 residues long. Germline values: CDR1 SEHNR, CDR2 FQNEAQ (reference sequence). This CDR3 is CASEPFEQYF. The CDR3 bases are TGTGCCAGCGAACCATTCGAGCAGTACTTC.

The chain couples TRBV4-3 to TRBJ1-1; 7 positions match TRBD1. Trimming at V came to 0 bases and at J to 0 bases, leaving 1 base not matched to a gene. The CDR3 length is 15 residues. The germline V gene has CDR1 LGHNA and CDR2 YSLEER. The CDR3 nucleotides are TGCGCCAGCAGCCAAGACGACAGGGTGAACACTGAAGCTTTCTTT. Translating gives CASSQDDRVNTEAFF.

The sample holds a few counts of this clone. V and J are TRBV27 and TRBJ2-3, with D possibly TRBD1 on 6 matching bases. The CDR3 runs 13 residues. Germline V gene data show CDR1 as MNHEY and CDR2 as SMNVEV (reference sequence). Trimming cost V 2 bases and J 4 bases, with 7 bases left between them. In DNA form, the CDR3 reads TGTGCCAGCAGTTTAACAGGGCCAGATACGCAGTATTTT. This translates into CASSLTGPDTQYF.

The chain uses TRBV11-2 and TRBJ1-1; D is uncertain. This CDR3 is built from 12 residues. Germline CDR1 is SGHAT and CDR2 is FQNNGV. V was shortened by 3 bases and J by 4 bases, with 6 bases between the two germline ends. The CDR3 loop is CASSFAGTEAFF. CDR3 DNA: TGTGCCAGCAGCTTCGCGGGCACTGAAGCTTTCTTT.

This chain links TRBV6-5 with TRBJ2-1; 9 nucleotides align to TRBD2. The germline V gene has CDR1 MNHEY and CDR2 SVGAGI. There are 15 residues in the CDR3. Trimming cost V 4 bases and J 5 bases; bases outside gene matches: 6. CDR3: CASSSSGGIHNEQFF. CDR3 bases: TGTGCCAGCAGTTCGAGCGGGGGGATTCACAATGAGCAGTTCTTC.

This clone was counted between two and nine times. The chain carries TRBV7-9 and TRBJ1-3; no firm D call. The germline V gene has CDR1 SEHNR and CDR2 FQNEAQ (reference sequence). V was cut by 5 bases and J by 0 bases, with 11 bases left in between. There are 15 residues in the CDR3. DNA of the CDR3: TGTGCCAGCAGCGCCCGTACGGGCTCTGGAAACACCATATATTTT. Protein: CASSARTGSGNTIYF.

As regards this clone: This sample includes further DNA sequences coding for the same CDR3. V gene TRBV2 combines with J gene TRBJ2-3, with D perhaps matching TRBD2 (6 bases). The V gene's germline CDR1 is SNHLY and CDR2 FYNNEI. The CDR3 runs 12 residues. V shed 8 bases and J shed 1 base, with 7 bases lying between them. The CDR3 region is CASSSGTDTQYF. The CDR3, as DNA: TGTGCCAGCTCTAGCGGCACAGATACGCAGTATTTT.

CDR3 nucleotides: TGTGCCAGCAGCTGGGAAGAAGATACGCAGTATTTT. Amino acids: CASSWEEDTQYF. The chain employs TRBV5-6 and TRBJ2-3; no firm D call. Germline V lookup: CDR1 SGHDT, CDR2 YYEEEE. Trimming stripped 3 bases from V and 5 bases from J, with 7 bases between. The CDR3 runs 12 residues.

The gene calls are TRBV15 and TRBJ2-7, with 7 bases identical to TRBD1. J was trimmed by 1 base and V by 1 base; bases with no gene match: 4. The CDR3 contains 15 residues. Germline CDR1 reads LNHNV; CDR2 reads YYDKDF (reference sequence). DNA for the CDR3: TGTGCCACCAGCAGAGTCGGGACAGAATCCTACGAGCAGTACTTC. Amino acid sequence: CATSRVGTESYEQYF.

Only a few counts were recorded for this clone. The rearrangement uses TRBV14 and TRBJ2-3, with TRBD2 matching over 10 bases. V lost 0 bases to trimming and J lost 4 bases; unmatched junction nucleotides: 13. Germline V gene lookup returns CDR1 SGHDN and CDR2 FVKESK. This CDR3 is 19 amino acids long. The CDR3 nucleotides read TGTGCCAGCAGCCAAGATTTGATGGCTAGCGGGGGTGTCGCAGATACGCAGTATTTT. It encodes CASSQDLMASGGVADTQYF.

The V and J genes are TRBV4-1 and TRBJ1-2; D call uncertain. The ends were cut back, 1 base at V and 6 bases at J, with 12 bases in the middle. This CDR3 is 14 amino acids long. In germline, CDR1 is MGHRA, CDR2 YSYEKL. The CDR3 DNA is TGCGCCAGCAGCCAAGGTCAGGCCTTGCATGGCTACACCTTC. It codes for CASSQGQALHGYTF.

V usage is TRBV30 and J usage is TRBJ2-5; D call uncertain. CDR1 and CDR2 from the germline V gene are GTSNPN and SVGIG (reference sequence). The CDR3 is 12 amino acids. V lost 3 bases and J 2 bases, leaving 7 bases between the germline ends. CDR3 loop: CAWSYTQETQYF. CDR3 DNA: TGTGCCTGGAGCTACACACAAGAGACCCAGTACTTC.

V and J are TRBV5-4 and TRBJ2-5; D is possibly TRBD2 (5 bases). CDR3 length equals 14 residues. The V end lost 5 bases, the J end lost 5 bases, and 16 bases lay between the germline ends. Germline values: CDR1 SGHNT, CDR2 YYREEE (reference sequence). Here the CDR3 DNA reads TGTGCCAGCAGTGCAGGATTAGCGCGTGAGACCCAGTACTTC. Translated: CASSAGLARETQYF.

The V call is TRBV29-1, the J call TRBJ2-7; TRBD1 aligns across 11 bases. With V trimmed by 0 bases and J by 4 bases, 2 bases remained unmatched. From germline, CDR1 is SQVTM and CDR2 ANQGSEA. The CDR3 consists of 14 residues. The CDR3 nucleotides read TGCAGCGTTGAAGAGGACAGGGGGCAATACGAGCAGTACTTC. Translated, it gives CSVEEDRGQYEQYF.

This clone was recorded at least ten times. CDR3 loop: CASRAWTQQRVETQYF. The DNA of the CDR3 is TGTGCCAGCAGGGCCTGGACACAACAAAGGGTTGAGACCCAGTACTTC. The chain has TRBV2 and TRBJ2-5; possibly TRBD1 for D (5 bases). Trimming left V 6 bases short and J 5 bases short, with 22 bases between. Germline V gene sequence: CDR1 SNHLY, CDR2 FYNNEI. This CDR3 comprises 16 residues.

The J gene is TRBJ2-2, the V gene TRBV5-4; D ambiguous. V lost 4 bases and J 0 bases, leaving 7 bases between the germline ends. The length of the CDR3 is 14 residues. Per germline, CDR1 SGHNT and CDR2 YYREEE (reference sequence). CDR3 bases: TGTGCCAGCAGCCTCGGCGCGAACACCGGGGAGCTGTTTTTT. Translating gives CASSLGANTGELFF.

A few counts support this clone. The J gene is TRBJ2-4, the V gene TRBV11-2; D ambiguous. This CDR3 region has 13 residues. CDR1 is SGHAT, CDR2 FQNNGV, per germline. The ends were cut back, 5 bases at V and 9 bases at J, with 14 bases in the middle. The CDR3 DNA reads as TGTGCCAGCAGCCTCTCCCCTAGAGGCATTCAGTACTTC. This gives the protein CASSLSPRGIQYF.